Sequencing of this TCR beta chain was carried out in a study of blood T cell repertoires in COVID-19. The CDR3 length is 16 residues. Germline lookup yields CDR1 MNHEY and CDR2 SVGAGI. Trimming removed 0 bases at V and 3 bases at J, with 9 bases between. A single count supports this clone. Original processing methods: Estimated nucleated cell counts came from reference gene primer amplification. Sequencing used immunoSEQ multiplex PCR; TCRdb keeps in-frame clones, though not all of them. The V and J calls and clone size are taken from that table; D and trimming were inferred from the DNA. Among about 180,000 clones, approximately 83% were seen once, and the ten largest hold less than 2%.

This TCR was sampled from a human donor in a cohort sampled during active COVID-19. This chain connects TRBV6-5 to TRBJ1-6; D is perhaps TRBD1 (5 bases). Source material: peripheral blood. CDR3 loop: CASSYSTGIYNSPLHF. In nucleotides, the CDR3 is TGTGCCAGCAGTTACTCAACAGGTATCTATAATTCACCCCTCCACTTT.